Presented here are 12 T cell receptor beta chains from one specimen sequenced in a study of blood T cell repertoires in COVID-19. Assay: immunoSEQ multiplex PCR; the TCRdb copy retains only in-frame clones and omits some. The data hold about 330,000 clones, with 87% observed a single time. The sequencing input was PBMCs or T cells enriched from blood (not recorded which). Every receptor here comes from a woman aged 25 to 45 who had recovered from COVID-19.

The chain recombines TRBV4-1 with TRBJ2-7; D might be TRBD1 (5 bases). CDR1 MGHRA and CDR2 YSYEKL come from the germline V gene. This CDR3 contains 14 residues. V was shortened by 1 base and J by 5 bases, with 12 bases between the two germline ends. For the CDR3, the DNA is TGCGCCAGCAGCCAAGCACCGCTCAGGGACGAGCAGTACTTC. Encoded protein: CASSQAPLRDEQYF.

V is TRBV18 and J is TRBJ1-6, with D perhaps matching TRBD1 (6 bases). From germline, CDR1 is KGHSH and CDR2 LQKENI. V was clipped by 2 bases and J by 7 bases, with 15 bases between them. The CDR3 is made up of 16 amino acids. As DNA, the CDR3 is TGTGCCAGCTCACCAGCAGGGGCAGGCCGCAATTCACCCCTCCACTTT. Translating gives CASSPAGAGRNSPLHF.

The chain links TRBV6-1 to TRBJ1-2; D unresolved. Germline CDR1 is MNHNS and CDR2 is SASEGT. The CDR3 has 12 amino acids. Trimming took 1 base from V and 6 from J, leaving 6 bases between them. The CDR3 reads CASSEGQNGYTF. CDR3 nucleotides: TGTGCCAGCAGTGAAGGGCAGAATGGCTACACCTTC.

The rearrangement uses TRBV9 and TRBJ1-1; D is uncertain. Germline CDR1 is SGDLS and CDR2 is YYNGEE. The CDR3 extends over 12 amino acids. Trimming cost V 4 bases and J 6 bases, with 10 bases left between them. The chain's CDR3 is CASSPYGSEAFF. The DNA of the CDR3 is TGTGCCAGCAGCCCCTACGGTTCTGAAGCTTTCTTT.

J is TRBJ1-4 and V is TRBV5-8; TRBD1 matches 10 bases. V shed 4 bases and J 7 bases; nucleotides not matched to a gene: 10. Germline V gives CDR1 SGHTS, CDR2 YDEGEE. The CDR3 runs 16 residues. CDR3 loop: CASSTGTGASSEKLFF. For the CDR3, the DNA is TGTGCCAGCAGCACCGGGACAGGGGCCTCTAGTGAAAAACTGTTTTTT.

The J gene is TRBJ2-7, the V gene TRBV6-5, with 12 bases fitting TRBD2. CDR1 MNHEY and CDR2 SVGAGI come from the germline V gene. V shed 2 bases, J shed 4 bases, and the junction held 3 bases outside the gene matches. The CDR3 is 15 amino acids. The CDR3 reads CASSYRLAGGYEQYF. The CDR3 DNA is TGTGCCAGCAGTTACAGGCTAGCGGGGGGGTACGAGCAGTACTTC.

CDR3 region: CASRRGNTGELFF. The CDR3 coding sequence is TGTGCCAGCAGACGGGGGAACACCGGGGAGCTGTTTTTT. V usage is TRBV4-2 and J usage is TRBJ2-2; weak D call: TRBD2 (5 bases). V was cut by 6 bases and J by 1 base, with 6 bases left in between. CDR3 length equals 13 residues. Germline CDR1 LGHNA, CDR2 YNFKEQ.

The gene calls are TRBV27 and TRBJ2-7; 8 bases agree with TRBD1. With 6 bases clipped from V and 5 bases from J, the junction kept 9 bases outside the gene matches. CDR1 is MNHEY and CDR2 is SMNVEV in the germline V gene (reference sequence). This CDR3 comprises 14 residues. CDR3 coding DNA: TGTGCCAGCAGCCAACAGGGGGTGGGGAACGAGCAGTACTTC. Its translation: CASSQQGVGNEQYF.

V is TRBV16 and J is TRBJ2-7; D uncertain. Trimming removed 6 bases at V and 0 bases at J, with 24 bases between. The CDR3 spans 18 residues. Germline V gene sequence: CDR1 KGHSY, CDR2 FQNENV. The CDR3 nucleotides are TGTGCCAGCAGTCGAACCGCATCCACACAAAGGAGCTCCTACGAGCAGTACTTC. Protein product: CASSRTASTQRSSYEQYF.

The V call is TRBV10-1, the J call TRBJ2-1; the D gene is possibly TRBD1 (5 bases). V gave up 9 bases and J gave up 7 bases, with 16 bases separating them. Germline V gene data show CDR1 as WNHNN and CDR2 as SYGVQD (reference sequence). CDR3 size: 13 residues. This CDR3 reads CASRLDSANEQFF. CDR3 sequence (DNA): TGCGCCAGTCGATTAGACAGCGCTAATGAGCAGTTCTTC.

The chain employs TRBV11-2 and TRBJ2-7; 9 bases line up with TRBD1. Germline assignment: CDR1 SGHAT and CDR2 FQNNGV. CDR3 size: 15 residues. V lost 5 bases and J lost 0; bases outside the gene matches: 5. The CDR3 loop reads CASSDGQGNSYEQYF. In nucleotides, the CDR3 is TGTGCCAGCAGCGACGGACAGGGGAACTCCTACGAGCAGTACTTC. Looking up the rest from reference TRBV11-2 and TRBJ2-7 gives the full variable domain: EAGVAQSPRYKIIEKRQSVAFWCNPISGHATLYWYQQILGQGPKLLIQFQNNGVVDDSQLPKDRFSAERLKGVDSTLKIQPAKLEDSAVYLCASSDGQGNSYEQYFGPGTRLTVT.

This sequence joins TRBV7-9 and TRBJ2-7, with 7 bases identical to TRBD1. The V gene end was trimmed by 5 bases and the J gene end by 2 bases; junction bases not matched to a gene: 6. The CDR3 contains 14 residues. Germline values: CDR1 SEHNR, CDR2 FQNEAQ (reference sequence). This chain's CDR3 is CASSVRGPTYEQYF. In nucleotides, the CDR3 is TGTGCCAGCAGCGTGAGGGGGCCTACCTACGAGCAGTACTTC. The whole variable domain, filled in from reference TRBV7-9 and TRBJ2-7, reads DTGVSQNPRHKITKRGQNVTFRCDPISEHNRLYWYRQTLGQGPEFLTYFQNEAQLEKSRLLSDRFSAERPKGSFSTLEIQRTEQGDSAMYLCASSVRGPTYEQYFGPGTRLTVT.